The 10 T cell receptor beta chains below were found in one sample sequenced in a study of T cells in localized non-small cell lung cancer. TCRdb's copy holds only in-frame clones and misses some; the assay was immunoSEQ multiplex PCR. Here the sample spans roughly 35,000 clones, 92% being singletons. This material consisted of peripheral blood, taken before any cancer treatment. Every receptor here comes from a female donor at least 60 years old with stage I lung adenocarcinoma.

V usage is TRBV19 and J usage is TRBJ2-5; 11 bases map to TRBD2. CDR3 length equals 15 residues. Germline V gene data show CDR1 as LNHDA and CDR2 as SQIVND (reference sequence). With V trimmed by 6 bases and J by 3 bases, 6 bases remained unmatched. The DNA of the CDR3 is TGTGCCAGTAGGGAATTAGCGGGGGGGAAAGAGACCCAGTACTTC. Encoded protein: CASRELAGGKETQYF. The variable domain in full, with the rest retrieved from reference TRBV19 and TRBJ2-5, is DGGITQSPKYLFRKEGQNVTLSCEQNLNHDAMYWYRQDPGQGLRLIYYSQIVNDFQKGDIAEGYSVSREKKESFPLTVTSAQKNPTAFYLCASRELAGGKETQYFGPGTRLLVL.

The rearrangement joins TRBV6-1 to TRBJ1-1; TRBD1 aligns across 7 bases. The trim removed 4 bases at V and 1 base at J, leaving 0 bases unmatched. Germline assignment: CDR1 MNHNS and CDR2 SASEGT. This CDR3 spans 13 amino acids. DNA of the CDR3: TGTGCCAGCAGTGGACAGGGGAACACTGAAGCTTTCTTT. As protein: CASSGQGNTEAFF.

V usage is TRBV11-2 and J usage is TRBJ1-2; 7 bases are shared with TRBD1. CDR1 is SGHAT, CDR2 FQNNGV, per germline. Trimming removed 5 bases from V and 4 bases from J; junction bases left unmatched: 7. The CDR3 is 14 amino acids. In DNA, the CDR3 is TGTGCCAGCAGCGCCGGACAGGTTACCTATGGCTACACCTTC. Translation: CASSAGQVTYGYTF.

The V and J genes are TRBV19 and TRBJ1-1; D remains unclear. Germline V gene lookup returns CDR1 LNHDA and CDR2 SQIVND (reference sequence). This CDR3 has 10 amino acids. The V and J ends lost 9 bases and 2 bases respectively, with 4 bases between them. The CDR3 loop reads CASGNTEAFF. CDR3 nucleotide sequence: TGTGCCAGCGGCAACACTGAAGCTTTCTTT.

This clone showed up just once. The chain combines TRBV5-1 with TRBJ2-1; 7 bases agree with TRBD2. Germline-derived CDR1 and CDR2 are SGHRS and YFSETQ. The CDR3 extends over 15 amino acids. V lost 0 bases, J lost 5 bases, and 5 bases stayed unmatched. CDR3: CASSLEGTNNNEQFF. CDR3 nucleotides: TGCGCCAGCAGCTTGGAGGGGACTAACAACAATGAGCAGTTCTTC.

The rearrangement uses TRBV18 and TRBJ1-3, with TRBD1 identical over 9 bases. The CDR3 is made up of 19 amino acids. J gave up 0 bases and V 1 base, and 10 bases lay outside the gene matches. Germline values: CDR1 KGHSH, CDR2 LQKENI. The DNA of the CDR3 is TGTGCCAGCTCACCACTCTACAGGGGGCCCCGCGGCTCTGGAAACACCATATATTTT. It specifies CASSPLYRGPRGSGNTIYF.

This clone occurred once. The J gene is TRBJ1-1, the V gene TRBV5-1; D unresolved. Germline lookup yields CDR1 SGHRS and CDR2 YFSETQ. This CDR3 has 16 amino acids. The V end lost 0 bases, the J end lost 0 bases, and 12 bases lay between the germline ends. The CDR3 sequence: CASSLVFGRMNTEAFF. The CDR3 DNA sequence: TGCGCCAGCAGCTTGGTATTCGGCAGGATGAACACTGAAGCTTTCTTT.

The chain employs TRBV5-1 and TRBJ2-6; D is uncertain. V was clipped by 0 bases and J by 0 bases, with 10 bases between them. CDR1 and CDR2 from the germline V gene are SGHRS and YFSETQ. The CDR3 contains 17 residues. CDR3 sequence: CASSLASPTSGANVLTF. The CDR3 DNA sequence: TGCGCCAGCAGCTTGGCCAGTCCGACCTCTGGGGCCAACGTCCTGACTTTC. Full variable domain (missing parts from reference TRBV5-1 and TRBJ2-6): KAGVTQTPRYLIKTRGQQVTLSCSPISGHRSVSWYQQTPGQGLQFLFEYFSETQRNKGNFPGRFSGRQFSNSRSEMNVSTLELGDSALYLCASSLASPTSGANVLTFGAGSRLTVL.

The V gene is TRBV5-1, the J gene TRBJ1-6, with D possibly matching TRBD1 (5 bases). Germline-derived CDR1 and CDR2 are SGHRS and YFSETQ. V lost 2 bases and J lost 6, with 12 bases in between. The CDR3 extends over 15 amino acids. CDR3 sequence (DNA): TGCGCCAGCAGCTTCCGGGGGGAAACTAATTCACCCCTCCACTTT. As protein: CASSFRGETNSPLHF.

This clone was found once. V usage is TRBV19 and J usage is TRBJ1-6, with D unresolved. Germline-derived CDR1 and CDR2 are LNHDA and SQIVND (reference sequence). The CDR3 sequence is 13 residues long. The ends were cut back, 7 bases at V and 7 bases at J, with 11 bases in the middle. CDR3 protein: CASNSGNNSPLHF. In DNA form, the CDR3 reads TGTGCCAGTAATTCCGGGAACAATTCACCCCTCCACTTT.